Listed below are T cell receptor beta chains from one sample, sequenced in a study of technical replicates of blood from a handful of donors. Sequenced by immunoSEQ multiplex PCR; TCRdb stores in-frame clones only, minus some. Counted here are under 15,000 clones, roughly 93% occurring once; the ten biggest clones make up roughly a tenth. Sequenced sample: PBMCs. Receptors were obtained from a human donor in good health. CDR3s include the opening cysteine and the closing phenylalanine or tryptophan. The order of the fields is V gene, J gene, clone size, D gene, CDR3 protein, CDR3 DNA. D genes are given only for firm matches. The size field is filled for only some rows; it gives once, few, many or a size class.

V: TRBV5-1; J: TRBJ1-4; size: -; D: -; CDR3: CASSLVGTNEKLFF; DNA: TGCGCCAGCAGCTTGGTGGGCACGAATGAAAAACTGTTTTTT
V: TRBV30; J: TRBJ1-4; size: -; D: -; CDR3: CAWRRGQNEKLFF; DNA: TGTGCCTGGAGGAGAGGACAGAATGAAAAACTGTTTTTT
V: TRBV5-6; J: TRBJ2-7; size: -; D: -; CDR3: CASSLAYEQYF; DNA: TGTGCCAGCAGCTTGGCTTACGAGCAGTACTTC
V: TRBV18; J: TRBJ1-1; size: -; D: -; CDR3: CASSPRSAVNTEAFF; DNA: TGTGCCAGCTCACCGCGGTCAGCGGTGAACACTGAAGCTTTCTTT
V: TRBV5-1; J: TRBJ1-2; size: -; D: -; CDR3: CASSPRNRTVHPYDGYTF; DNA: TGCGCCAGCAGCCCTAGAAATCGGACAGTTCATCCTTACGATGGCTACACCTTC
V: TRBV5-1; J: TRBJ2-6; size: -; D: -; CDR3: CASSLRGSGANVLTF; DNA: TGCGCCAGCAGCTTGCGAGGGTCTGGGGCCAACGTCCTGACTTTC
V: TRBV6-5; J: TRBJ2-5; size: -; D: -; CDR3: CASSTTGSGTQYF; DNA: TGTGCCAGCAGTACGACAGGATCCGGGACCCAGTACTTC
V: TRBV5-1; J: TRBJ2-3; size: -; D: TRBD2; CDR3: CASSPLAGVKDTQYF; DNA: TGCGCCAGCAGCCCTCTAGCGGGAGTAAAAGATACGCAGTATTTT
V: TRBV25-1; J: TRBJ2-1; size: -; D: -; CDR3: CASSEKLSRVNEQFF; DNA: TGTGCCAGCAGTGAAAAGCTGTCCCGCGTCAATGAGCAGTTCTTC
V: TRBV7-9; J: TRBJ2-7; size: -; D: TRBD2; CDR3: CASSLSPEGTTEQYF; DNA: TGTGCCAGCAGCTTGAGCCCCGAGGGGACTACTGAGCAGTACTTC
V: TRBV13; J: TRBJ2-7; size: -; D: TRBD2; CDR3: CASSTGTSSYEQYF; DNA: TGTGCCAGCAGCACCGGGACTAGCTCCTACGAGCAGTACTTC
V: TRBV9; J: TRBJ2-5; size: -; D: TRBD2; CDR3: CASSVGLAGGSGETQYF; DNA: TGTGCCAGCAGCGTAGGTCTAGCGGGAGGGTCGGGGGAGACCCAGTACTTC
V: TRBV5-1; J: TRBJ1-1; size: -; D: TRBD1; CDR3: CASSFSTGTANTEAFF; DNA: TGCGCCAGCAGCTTTTCTACCGGGACAGCTAACACTGAAGCTTTCTTT
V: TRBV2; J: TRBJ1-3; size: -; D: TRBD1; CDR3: CASSPDRASGNTIYF; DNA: TGTGCCAGCAGTCCGGACAGGGCTTCTGGAAACACCATATATTTT
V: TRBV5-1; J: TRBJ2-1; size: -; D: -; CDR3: CASRPGHSGLSSYNEQFF; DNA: TGCGCCAGCAGGCCGGGACATTCGGGTCTAAGCTCCTACAATGAGCAGTTCTTC
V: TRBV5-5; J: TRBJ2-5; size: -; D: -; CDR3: CASSSRVGGQETQYF; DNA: TGTGCCAGCAGCTCTAGAGTCGGTGGGCAAGAGACCCAGTACTTC
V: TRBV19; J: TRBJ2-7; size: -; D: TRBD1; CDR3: CASSETARTGWGRYEQYF; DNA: TGTGCCAGTAGTGAGACGGCCAGGACAGGCTGGGGTCGCTACGAGCAGTACTTC
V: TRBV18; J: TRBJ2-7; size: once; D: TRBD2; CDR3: CASSPTSGTRHEQYF; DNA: TGTGCCAGCTCACCCACTAGCGGGACTCGCCACGAGCAGTACTTC
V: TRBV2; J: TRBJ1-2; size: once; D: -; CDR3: CASSFIPGVADYTF; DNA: TGTGCCAGCAGTTTTATACCCGGGGTAGCCGACTACACCTTC
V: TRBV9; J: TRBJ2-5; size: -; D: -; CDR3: CASSVEDFYQETQYF; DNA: TGTGCCAGCAGCGTAGAGGACTTTTACCAAGAGACCCAGTACTTC
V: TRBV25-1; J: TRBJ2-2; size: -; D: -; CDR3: CASSESGKRGELFF; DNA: TGTGCCAGCAGTGAATCGGGGAAGCGGGGGGAGCTGTTTTTT
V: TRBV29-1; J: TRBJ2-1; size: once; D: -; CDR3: CSVEVRSEAVNEQFF; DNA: TGCAGCGTTGAAGTGAGGTCAGAAGCGGTCAATGAGCAGTTCTTC
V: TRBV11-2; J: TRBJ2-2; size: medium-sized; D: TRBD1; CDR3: CASSVSTGDNGELFF; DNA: TGTGCCAGCAGCGTCTCGACAGGGGACAACGGGGAGCTGTTTTTT
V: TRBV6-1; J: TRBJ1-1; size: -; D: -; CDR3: CASSEQVTEAFF; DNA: TGTGCCAGCAGTGAACAGGTAACTGAAGCTTTCTTT
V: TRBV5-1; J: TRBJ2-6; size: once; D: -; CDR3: CASSLLGANSGANVLTF; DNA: TGCGCCAGCAGCTTGCTAGGGGCCAACTCTGGGGCCAACGTCCTGACTTTC
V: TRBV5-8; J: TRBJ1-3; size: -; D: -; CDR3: CASSSGFSGNTIYF; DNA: TGTGCCAGCAGCTCAGGGTTCTCTGGAAACACCATATATTTT
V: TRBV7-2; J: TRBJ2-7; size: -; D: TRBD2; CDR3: CASSYLSGRGYEQYF; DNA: TGTGCCAGCAGCTACCTTAGCGGGAGGGGGTACGAGCAGTACTTC
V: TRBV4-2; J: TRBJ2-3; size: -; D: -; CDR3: CASGQDTGGTDTQYF; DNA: TGTGCCAGCGGCCAAGATACCGGAGGCACAGATACGCAGTATTTT
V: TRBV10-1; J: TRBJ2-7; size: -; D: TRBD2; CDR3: CASTDSSSGRLHEQYF; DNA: TGCGCCAGCACCGACAGCTCTAGCGGGAGGCTACACGAGCAGTACTTC
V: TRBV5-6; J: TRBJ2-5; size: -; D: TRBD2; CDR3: CASSLIVAGVETQYF; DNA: TGTGCCAGCAGCTTGATAGTAGCGGGAGTAGAGACCCAGTACTTC
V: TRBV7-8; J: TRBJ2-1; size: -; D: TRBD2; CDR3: CASSLDETSINEQFF; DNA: TGTGCCAGCAGCTTAGATGAGACTAGCATCAATGAGCAGTTCTTC
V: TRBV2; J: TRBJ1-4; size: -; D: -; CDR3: CASRGTGAEKLFF; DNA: TGTGCCAGCAGGGGAACAGGAGCTGAAAAACTGTTTTTT
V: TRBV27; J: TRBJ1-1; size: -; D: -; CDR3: CASLPLQKMNTEAFF; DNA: TGTGCCAGCCTACCGTTACAGAAAATGAACACTGAAGCTTTCTTT
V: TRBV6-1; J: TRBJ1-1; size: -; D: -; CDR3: CASSETALGTLNTEAFF; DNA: TGTGCCAGCAGTGAAACGGCGTTGGGCACCCTGAACACTGAAGCTTTCTTT
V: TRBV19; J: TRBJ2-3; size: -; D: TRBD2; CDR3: CASSIRTSGRWADTQYF; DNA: TGTGCCAGTAGTATACGTACTAGCGGGAGGTGGGCAGATACGCAGTATTTT
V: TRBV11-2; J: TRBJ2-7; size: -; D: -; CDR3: CASSLASWSSYEQYF; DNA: TGTGCCAGCAGCTTAGCTAGCTGGAGCTCCTACGAGCAGTACTTC
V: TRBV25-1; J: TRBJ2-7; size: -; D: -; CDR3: CASSEAGDRSYEQYF; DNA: TGTGCCAGCAGTGAAGCAGGGGATAGGTCCTACGAGCAGTACTTC
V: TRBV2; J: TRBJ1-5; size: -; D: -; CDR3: CASSVQYSNQPQHF; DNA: TGTGCCAGCAGTGTGCAGTATAGCAATCAGCCCCAGCATTTT
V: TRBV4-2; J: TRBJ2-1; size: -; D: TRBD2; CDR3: CASSQDYLAGYNEQFF; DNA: TGTGCCAGCAGCCAAGATTACCTAGCGGGGTACAATGAGCAGTTCTTC
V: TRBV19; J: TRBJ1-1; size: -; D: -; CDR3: CASSIDQGWNAEAFF; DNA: TGTGCCAGTAGTATAGATCAGGGCTGGAACGCTGAAGCTTTCTTT
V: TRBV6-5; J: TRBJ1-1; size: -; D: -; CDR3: CASSYSYRKDTEAFF; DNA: TGTGCCAGCAGTTACTCGTACAGGAAGGACACTGAAGCTTTCTTT
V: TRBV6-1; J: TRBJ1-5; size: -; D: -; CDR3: CASSFNQPQHF; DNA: TGTGCCAGCAGCTTTAATCAGCCCCAGCATTTT
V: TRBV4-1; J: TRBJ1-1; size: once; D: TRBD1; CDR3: CASSQDNRAGTGGGDAFF; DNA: TGCGCCAGCAGCCAAGATAATAGGGCCGGGACAGGGGGCGGAGACGCTTTCTTT
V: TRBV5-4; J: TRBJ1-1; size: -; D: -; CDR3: CASSFGGGEMNTEAFF; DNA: TGTGCCAGCAGCTTTGGGGGGGGCGAAATGAACACTGAAGCTTTCTTT
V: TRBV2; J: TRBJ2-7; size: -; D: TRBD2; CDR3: CASSPGLAGVNEQYF; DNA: TGTGCCAGCAGCCCCGGACTAGCGGGAGTTAACGAGCAGTACTTC
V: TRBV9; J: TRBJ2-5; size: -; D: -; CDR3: CASSVSSSSLQETQYF; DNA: TGTGCCAGCAGCGTATCCTCTAGCAGCCTACAAGAGACCCAGTACTTC
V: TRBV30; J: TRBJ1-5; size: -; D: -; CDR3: CAWSVPGYGQPQHF; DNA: TGTGCCTGGAGTGTCCCGGGTTATGGTCAGCCCCAGCATTTT
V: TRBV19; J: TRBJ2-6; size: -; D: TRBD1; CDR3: CASSKAPGQGGDFPLSGANVLTF; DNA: TGTGCCAGTAGTAAGGCCCCGGGACAGGGAGGGGACTTCCCACTCTCTGGGGCCAACGTCCTGACTTTC
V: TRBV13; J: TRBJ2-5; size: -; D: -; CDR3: CASSLRGIGETQYF; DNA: TGTGCCAGCAGCTTAAGGGGAATAGGAGAGACCCAGTACTTC
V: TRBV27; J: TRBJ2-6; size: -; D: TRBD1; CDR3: CASKRTGDGANVLTF; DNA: TGTGCCAGCAAGCGGACAGGGGACGGGGCCAACGTCCTGACTTTC
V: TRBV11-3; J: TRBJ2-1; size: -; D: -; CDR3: CASSLDRNPYNEQFF; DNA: TGTGCCAGCAGCTTAGACAGAAACCCCTACAATGAGCAGTTCTTC